The next 29 T cell receptor beta chains were all read from a single sample in a study of T cells after yellow fever vaccination. TCRdb itself ran the 5' RACE reads through MiXCR, one entry per CDR3 protein. The repertoire consists of under 400,000 distinct CDR3 sequences, with approximately 10% occurring once and the leading ten covering less than 20%. Sample: PBMCs, taken on the day of the first yellow fever vaccination. The receptors shown here come from a man aged 18 to 29 who received the YFV17D yellow fever vaccine.

This clonotype came up a few times. The DNA of the CDR3 is TGCAGTGCTAGGGACAGGGGAGGCAATGAGCAGTTCTTC. Protein sequence: CSARDRGGNEQFF. The chain has TRBV20-1 and TRBJ2-1; TRBD1 matches at 9 bases. Germline assignment: CDR1 DFQATT and CDR2 SNEGSKA (reference sequence). Trimming cost V 3 bases and J 6 bases; bases outside gene matches: 3. CDR3 length: 13 amino acids.

This clonotype was observed a few times. The chain combines TRBV20-1 with TRBJ2-6; D gene ambiguous. CDR1 and CDR2 from the germline V gene are DFQATT and SNEGSKA (reference sequence). CDR3 length equals 14 residues. The V and J ends lost 5 bases and 1 base respectively, with 9 bases between them. CDR3 coding DNA: TGCAGTGCTTTGAAAGGATCTGGGGCCAACGTCCTGACTTTC. This translates into CSALKGSGANVLTF.

For the CDR3, the DNA is TGTGCCAGCACCATGGGTGGACTAGCGGTAATCACAGATACGCAGTATTTT. Translating it yields CASTMGGLAVITDTQYF. The chain links TRBV5-4 to TRBJ2-3, with 10 bases lining up with TRBD2. Germline V gene sequence: CDR1 SGHNT, CDR2 YYREEE (reference sequence). Germline trimming cut 6 bases from V and 2 bases from J; bases unmatched to any gene: 12. This CDR3 comprises 17 residues.

The chain employs TRBV19 and TRBJ2-5; TRBD2 is a possible D gene (5 bases). The V and J ends lost 5 bases and 0 bases respectively, with 13 bases between them. From germline, CDR1 is LNHDA and CDR2 SQIVND (reference sequence). The CDR3 sequence is 15 residues long. In DNA, the CDR3 is TGTGCCAGTAGTCCCTATGGACTTTACCAAGAGACCCAGTACTTC. Amino acids: CASSPYGLYQETQYF.

The rearrangement joins TRBV6-2 or TRBV6-3 to TRBJ2-4; D is unclear. Germline CDR1 and CDR2: MNHEY and SVGEGT. Between the trimmed V and J ends, which lost 2 bases and 0 bases, there was a span of 17 bases. This CDR3 is 18 amino acids long. The CDR3 here is CASSYGSRQSIAKNIQYF. The CDR3 coding sequence is TGTGCCAGCAGTTACGGGTCGAGGCAGTCGATAGCCAAAAACATTCAGTACTTC.

There are a few counts of this clonotype. The V and J genes are TRBV7-2 and TRBJ2-5; TRBD1 matches at 10 bases. The CDR3 sequence is 12 residues long. Germline CDR1 reads SGHTA; CDR2 reads FQGNSA. The J segment lost 6 bases and the V segment lost 11 bases, leaving 6 bases of the junction unmatched. CDR3 bases: TGTGCCGTTAGGACAGGGGGACAGACCCAGTACTTC. Encoded protein: CAVRTGGQTQYF.

This clonotype was counted a few times. The chain links TRBV12-3 or TRBV12-4 to TRBJ1-1; a weak D match, TRBD1 (5 bases). This CDR3 is built from 14 residues. Trimming took off 8 bases at V and 7 bases at J, with 20 bases between the two ends. The CDR3 DNA follows: TGTGCCAGCGGCCCGACAGTGGGTGTAATTGAAGCTTTCTTT. Protein sequence: CASGPTVGVIEAFF.

The rearrangement uses TRBV18 and TRBJ1-2; D is perhaps TRBD1 (6 bases). This CDR3 is built from 15 residues. Germline V CDR1 and CDR2: KGHSH, LQKENI. V lost 3 bases and J lost 5, with 16 bases in between. CDR3 region: CASSPTPGALYGYTF. CDR3 nucleotide sequence: TGTGCCAGCTCACCCACGCCAGGGGCGCTTTATGGCTACACCTTC.

This clonotype was counted a few times. The chain is built from TRBV28 and TRBJ1-3; D is perhaps TRBD1 (6 bases). Germline V gene lookup returns CDR1 MDHEN and CDR2 SYDVKM. This CDR3 region has 15 residues. V was pared by 3 bases and J by 4 bases, with 13 bases between. CDR3 sequence: CASSFVGAPGNTIYF. The CDR3 bases are TGTGCCAGCAGTTTTGTGGGGGCGCCGGGAAACACCATATATTTT.

The chain has TRBV6-1 and TRBJ2-4; either TRBD1 or TRBD2 may supply D (5 bases each). The CDR3 sequence is 14 residues long. The V and J ends lost 5 bases and 6 bases respectively, with 14 bases between them. Germline V CDR1 and CDR2: MNHNS, SASEGT. CDR3 sequence reads: CASSTGPVSNIQYF. CDR3 nucleotide sequence: TGTGCCAGCAGTACGGGACCCGTATCAAACATTCAGTACTTC.

The table lists this clonotype with many counts. This chain uses TRBV12-3 or TRBV12-4 with TRBJ1-4, with 7 bases lining up with TRBD1. The CDR3 totals 13 residues. Unmatched junction bases numbered 7, after V lost 7 bases and J lost 8 bases. The CDR3 sequence: CASNNRGGEKLFF. The CDR3 nucleotides are TGTGCCAGCAATAACAGGGGAGGCGAAAAACTGTTTTTT.

This clonotype was counted between two and nine times. The V gene is TRBV12-5, the J gene TRBJ2-1; 12 nucleotides agree with TRBD2. The germline gives CDR1 LGHNT, CDR2 FRNRAP. V dropped 2 bases and J dropped 9; count of bases not matched to a gene: 14. This CDR3 spans 18 amino acids. CDR3 nucleotide sequence: TGTGCTAGTGGTTTGACCACTAGCGGGGGGTACCTCCAATTTGAGCAGTTCTTC. Translating it yields CASGLTTSGGYLQFEQFF.

This chain uses TRBV29-1 with TRBJ2-1; D assignment may be TRBD1 or TRBD2 (7 bases each). Germline CDR1 reads SQVTM; CDR2 reads ANQGSEA. This CDR3 comprises 15 residues. Trimming took off 6 bases at V and 4 bases at J, with 19 bases between the two ends. The CDR3 bases are TGCAGCGTCGCGGGGGACAGTCCCCTATACAATGAGCAGTTCTTC. As protein: CSVAGDSPLYNEQFF.

In its sample, this clonotype was seen a few times. J is TRBJ2-3 and V is TRBV7-9; D possibly corresponds to TRBD2 (5 bases). The CDR3 extends over 14 amino acids. The V end lost 8 bases, the J end lost 0 bases, and 12 bases lay between the germline ends. Looked up from germline, CDR1 is SEHNR and CDR2 is FQNEAQ (reference sequence). The CDR3 here is CASFEGLSTDTQYF. CDR3 bases: TGTGCCAGCTTTGAGGGTCTCAGCACAGATACGCAGTATTTT.

This clonotype occurred many times. The V call is TRBV15, the J call TRBJ2-5; D is unclear. Germline V CDR1 and CDR2: LNHNV, YYDKDF (reference sequence). V lost 3 bases and J lost 4, with 12 bases in between. The CDR3 totals 14 residues. CDR3 DNA sequence: TGTGCCACCAGCAGGTCTCTGGGCTCAGAGACCCAGTACTTC. Amino acid sequence: CATSRSLGSETQYF.

This rearrangement joins TRBV6-5 to TRBJ2-1; a weak D match, TRBD2 (6 bases). This CDR3 region has 17 residues. Deletions cut 4 bases from V and 5 bases from J, with 21 bases between. Germline CDR1 reads MNHEY; CDR2 reads SVGAGI. The CDR3 spells CASSSYFGAGPNNEQFF. CDR3 bases: TGTGCCAGCAGTTCCTACTTTGGAGCGGGCCCTAACAATGAGCAGTTCTTC.

This clonotype was observed a few times. The V and J genes are TRBV4-3 and TRBJ2-5; D is unclear. Per germline, CDR1 LGHNA and CDR2 YSLEER. The V end was cut by 1 base, the J end by 5 bases, with 20 bases between. This CDR3 has 17 residues. The CDR3 nucleotides are TGCGCCAGCAGCCAAGGAACCTTAGCCCTCGAGAGGGAGACCCAGTACTTC. It yields the protein CASSQGTLALERETQYF.

The chain has TRBV5-1 and TRBJ2-5; maybe TRBD2 (5 bases). Germline loops: CDR1 SGHRS, CDR2 YFSETQ. CDR3 size: 13 residues. Trimming left V 7 bases short and J 1 base short, with 11 bases between. The CDR3 nucleotides are TGCGCCAGCGCGGGCGGGCCCCAAGAGACCCAGTACTTC. It translates to CASAGGPQETQYF.

With respect to this clonotype: One end of the junction fails to match germline, which may point to a read error. The chain couples TRBV4-1 to TRBJ2-7; the D gene is possibly TRBD2 (6 bases). The CDR3 spans 17 residues. Germline V gene lookup returns CDR1 MGHRA and CDR2 YSYEKL. CDR3 nucleotides: TGCGCCAGCAGCCAAAGCCCTCCCGGAGGGGTCTCCAACGAGCAGTACTTC. Translated, it gives CASSQSPPGGVSNEQYF.

At least ten counts were recorded for this clonotype. The rearrangement joins TRBV6-1 to TRBJ2-1; 10 bases agree with TRBD2. Germline values: CDR1 MNHNS, CDR2 SASEGT. The V gene end was trimmed by 6 bases and the J gene end by 6 bases; junction bases not matched to a gene: 5. This CDR3 spans 14 amino acids. CDR3 bases: TGTGCCAGCAGGAGCGGGGGGGACAGCAATGAGCAGTTCTTC. Protein sequence: CASRSGGDSNEQFF.

This clonotype was observed a few times. This chain links TRBV6-2 or TRBV6-3 with TRBJ2-2; 9 bases are shared with TRBD2. CDR3 length equals 18 residues. J gave up 1 base and V 2 bases, and 8 bases lay outside the gene matches. CDR1 MNHEY and CDR2 SVGEGT come from the germline V gene. As DNA, the CDR3 is TGTGCCAGCAGTTACGGCGCGGGGGGGCCTCGGAACACCGGGGAGCTGTTTTTT. It specifies CASSYGAGGPRNTGELFF.

This clonotype appeared many times. The gene calls are TRBV5-1 and TRBJ2-2; maybe TRBD2 (5 bases). Trimming cost V 0 bases and J 0 bases, with 9 bases left between them. There are 16 residues in the CDR3. Per germline, CDR1 SGHRS and CDR2 YFSETQ. CDR3 bases: TGCGCCAGCAGCTTGGAGGTCGGGGCGAACACCGGGGAGCTGTTTTTT. As protein: CASSLEVGANTGELFF.

The chain uses TRBV7-2 and TRBJ2-1; 7 bases align to TRBD2. Germline lookup yields CDR1 SGHTA and CDR2 FQGNSA. J lost 5 bases, V lost 1 base, and 8 bases had no gene match. The CDR3 is 16 amino acids. The CDR3 DNA reads as TGTGCCAGCAGCTTAGTATATGAGCGGGGCAACAATGAGCAGTTCTTC. Translation: CASSLVYERGNNEQFF. The entire variable domain, with the rest obtained from reference TRBV7-2 and TRBJ2-1, is as follows: GAGVSQSPSNKVTEKGKDVELRCDPISGHTALYWYRQSLGQGLEFLIYFQGNSAPDKSGLPSDRFSAERTGGSVSTLTIQRTQQEDSAVYLCASSLVYERGNNEQFFGPGTRLTVL.

V and J are TRBV4-3 and TRBJ1-5, with 7 bases lining up with TRBD1. After removal of 3 bases from V and 6 bases from J, the junction contained 5 bases not matched to a gene. CDR1 is LGHNA, CDR2 YSLEER, per germline. The CDR3 is 14 amino acids. The DNA of the CDR3 is TGCGCCAGCAGCCACGACAGGGAGGGTCAGCCCCAGCATTTT. The encoded protein is CASSHDREGQPQHF.

This clonotype showed up many times. The chain links TRBV4-1 to TRBJ2-3, with D unclear. From germline, CDR1 is MGHRA and CDR2 YSYEKL. This CDR3 comprises 15 residues. Trimming removed 4 bases from V and 3 bases from J, with 14 bases in between. DNA of the CDR3: TGCGCCAGCAGCCGGCCCGAGCTAGGGACAGATACGCAGTATTTT. This codes for CASSRPELGTDTQYF.

This clonotype has more than one count but fewer than ten. The V call is TRBV4-3, the J call TRBJ1-1, with unresolved D. V was trimmed by 0 bases and J by 6 bases, leaving 11 bases between them. The CDR3 length is 14 residues. Germline V gene lookup returns CDR1 LGHNA and CDR2 YSLEER. As DNA, the CDR3 is TGCGCCAGCAGCCAAGATAACGTCCAGCCTGAAGCTTTCTTT. It translates to CASSQDNVQPEAFF.

Only a few counts were recorded for this clonotype. This chain links TRBV20-1 with TRBJ2-1, with D unresolved. The germline V gene encodes CDR1 DFQATT and CDR2 SNEGSKA (reference sequence). The CDR3 is 10 amino acids. The V gene lost 5 bases and the J gene lost 8 bases, with 7 bases spanning the gap. DNA of the CDR3: TGCAGTGCTTTAGCCGATGAGCAGTTCTTC. It codes for CSALADEQFF.

The chain recombines TRBV7-2 with TRBJ2-7, with 10 bases aligning to TRBD2. The CDR3 runs to 15 residues. With 0 bases clipped from V and 5 bases from J, the junction kept 4 bases outside the gene matches. CDR1 and CDR2 from the germline V gene are SGHTA and FQGNSA. The CDR3 reads CASSLASSGGDEQYF. CDR3 DNA sequence: TGTGCCAGCAGCTTAGCCAGCAGCGGGGGGGACGAGCAGTACTTC.

The chain has TRBV20-1 and TRBJ2-1; 8 nucleotides match TRBD2. V was pared by 0 bases and J by 7 bases, with 8 bases of the junction left unmatched. Germline V gene lookup returns CDR1 DFQATT and CDR2 SNEGSKA (reference sequence). The CDR3 has 15 amino acids. CDR3 residues: CSARDPGGAWNEQFF. In DNA form, the CDR3 reads TGCAGTGCTAGAGATCCGGGGGGGGCCTGGAATGAGCAGTTCTTC.